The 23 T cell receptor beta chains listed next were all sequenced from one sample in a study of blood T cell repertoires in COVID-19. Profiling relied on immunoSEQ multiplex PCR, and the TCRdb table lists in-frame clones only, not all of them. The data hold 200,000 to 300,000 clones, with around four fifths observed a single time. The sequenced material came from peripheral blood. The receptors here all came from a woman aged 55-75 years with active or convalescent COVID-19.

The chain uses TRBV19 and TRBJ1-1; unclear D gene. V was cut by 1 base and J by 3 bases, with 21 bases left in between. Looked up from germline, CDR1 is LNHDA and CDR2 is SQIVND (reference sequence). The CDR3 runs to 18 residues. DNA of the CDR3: TGTGCCAGTAGTATAGGTAAGGTGTACACCCCACGGGACACTGAAGCTTTCTTT. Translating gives CASSIGKVYTPRDTEAFF.

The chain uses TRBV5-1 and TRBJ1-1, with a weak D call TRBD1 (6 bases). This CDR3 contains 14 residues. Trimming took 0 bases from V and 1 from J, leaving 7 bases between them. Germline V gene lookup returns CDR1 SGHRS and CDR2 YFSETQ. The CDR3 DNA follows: TGCGCCAGCAGCTTGGCGACAGGGAACACTGAAGCTTTCTTT. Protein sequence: CASSLATGNTEAFF.

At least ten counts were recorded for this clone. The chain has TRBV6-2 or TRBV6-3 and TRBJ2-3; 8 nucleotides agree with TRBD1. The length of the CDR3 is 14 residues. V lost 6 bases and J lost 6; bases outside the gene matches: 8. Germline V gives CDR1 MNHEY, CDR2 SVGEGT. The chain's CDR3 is CASSGQGNTDTQYF. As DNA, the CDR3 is TGTGCCAGCAGCGGACAGGGAAATACCGATACGCAGTATTTT.

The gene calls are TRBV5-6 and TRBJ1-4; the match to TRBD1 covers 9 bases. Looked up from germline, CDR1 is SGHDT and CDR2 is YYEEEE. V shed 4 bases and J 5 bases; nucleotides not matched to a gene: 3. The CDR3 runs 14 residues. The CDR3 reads CASSLDRGNEKLFF. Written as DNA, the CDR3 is TGTGCCAGCAGCCTAGACAGGGGGAATGAAAAACTGTTTTTT.

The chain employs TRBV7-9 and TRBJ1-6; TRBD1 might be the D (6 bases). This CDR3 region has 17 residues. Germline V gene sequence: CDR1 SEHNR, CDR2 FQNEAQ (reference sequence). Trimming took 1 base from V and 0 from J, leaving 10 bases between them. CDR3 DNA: TGTGCCAGCAGCTTAGACAGGGTTTACTCCTATAATTCACCCCTCCACTTT. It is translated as CASSLDRVYSYNSPLHF. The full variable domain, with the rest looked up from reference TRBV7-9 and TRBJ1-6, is DTGVSQNPRHKITKRGQNVTFRCDPISEHNRLYWYRQTLGQGPEFLTYFQNEAQLEKSRLLSDRFSAERPKGSFSTLEIQRTEQGDSAMYLCASSLDRVYSYNSPLHFGNGTRLTVT.

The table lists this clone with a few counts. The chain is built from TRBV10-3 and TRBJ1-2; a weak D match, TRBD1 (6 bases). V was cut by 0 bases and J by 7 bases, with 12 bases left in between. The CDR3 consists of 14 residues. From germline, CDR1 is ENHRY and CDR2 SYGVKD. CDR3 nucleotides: TGTGCCATCAGTGAGTCGTACAGGGTGGCTGGCTACACCTTC. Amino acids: CAISESYRVAGYTF.

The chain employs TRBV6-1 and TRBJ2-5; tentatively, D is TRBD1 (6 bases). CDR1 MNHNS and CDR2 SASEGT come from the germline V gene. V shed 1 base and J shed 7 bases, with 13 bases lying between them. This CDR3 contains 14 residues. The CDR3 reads CASSEVRGAGTQYF. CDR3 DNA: TGTGCCAGCAGTGAAGTCAGGGGTGCAGGGACCCAGTACTTC.

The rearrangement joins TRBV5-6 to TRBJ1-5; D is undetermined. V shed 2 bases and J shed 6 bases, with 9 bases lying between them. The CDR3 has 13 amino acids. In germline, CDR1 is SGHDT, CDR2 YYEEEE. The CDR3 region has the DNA TGTGCCAGCAGCTTTGGGCCCCGTCAGCCCCAGCATTTT. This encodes CASSFGPRQPQHF.

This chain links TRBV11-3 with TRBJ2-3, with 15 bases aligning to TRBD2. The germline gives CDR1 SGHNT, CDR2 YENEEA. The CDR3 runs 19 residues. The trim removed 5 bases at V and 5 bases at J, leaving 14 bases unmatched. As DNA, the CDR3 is TGTGCCAGCAGCCCCACCCTTCTCGGACTAGCGGGAGGGCAAGATACGCAGTATTTT. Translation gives CASSPTLLGLAGGQDTQYF.

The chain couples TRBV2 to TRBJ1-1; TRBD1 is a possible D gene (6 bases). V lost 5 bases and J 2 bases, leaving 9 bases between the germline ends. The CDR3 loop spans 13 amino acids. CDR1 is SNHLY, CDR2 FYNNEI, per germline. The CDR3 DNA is TGTGCCAGCAGTCAGGGGCTTAACACTGAAGCTTTCTTT. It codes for CASSQGLNTEAFF.

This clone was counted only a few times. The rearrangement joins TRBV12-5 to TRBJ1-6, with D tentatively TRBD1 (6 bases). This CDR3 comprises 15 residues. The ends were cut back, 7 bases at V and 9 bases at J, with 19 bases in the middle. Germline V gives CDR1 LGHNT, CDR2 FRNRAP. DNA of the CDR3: TGTGCTAGTGCCCTCCCAGAGGGGGTGGGTTCACCCCTCCACTTT. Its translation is CASALPEGVGSPLHF.

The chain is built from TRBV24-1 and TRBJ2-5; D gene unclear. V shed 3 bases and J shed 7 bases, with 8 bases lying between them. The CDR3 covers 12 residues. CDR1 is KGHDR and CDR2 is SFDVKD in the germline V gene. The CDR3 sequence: CATSDHGWTQYF. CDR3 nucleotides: TGTGCCACCAGTGATCACGGGTGGACCCAGTACTTC.

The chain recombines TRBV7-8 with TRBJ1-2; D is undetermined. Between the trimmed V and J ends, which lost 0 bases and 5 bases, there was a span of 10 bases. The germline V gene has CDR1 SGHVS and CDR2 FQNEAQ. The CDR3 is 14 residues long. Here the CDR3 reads CASSLAHEGYGYTF. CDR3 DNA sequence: TGTGCCAGCAGCTTAGCCCACGAGGGATATGGCTACACCTTC. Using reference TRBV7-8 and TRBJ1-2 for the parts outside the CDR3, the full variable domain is GAGVSQSPRYKVAKRGQDVALRCDPISGHVSLFWYQQALGQGPEFLTYFQNEAQLDKSGLPSDRFFAERPEGSVSTLKIQRTQQEDSAVYLCASSLAHEGYGYTFGSGTRLTVV.

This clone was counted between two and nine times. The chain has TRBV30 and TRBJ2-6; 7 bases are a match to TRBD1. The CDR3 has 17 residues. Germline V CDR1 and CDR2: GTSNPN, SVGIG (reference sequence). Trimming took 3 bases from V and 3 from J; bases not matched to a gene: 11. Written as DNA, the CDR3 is TGTGCCTGGAGCTCGGGCAGGGGGATGAATGGGGCCAACGTCCTGACTTTC. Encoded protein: CAWSSGRGMNGANVLTF.

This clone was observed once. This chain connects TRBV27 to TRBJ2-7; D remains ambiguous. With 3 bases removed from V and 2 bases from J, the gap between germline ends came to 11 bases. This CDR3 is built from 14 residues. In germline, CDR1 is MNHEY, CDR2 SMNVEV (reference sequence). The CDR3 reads CASSFSRQAYEQYF. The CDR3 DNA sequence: TGTGCCAGCAGTTTCTCGAGACAAGCCTACGAGCAGTACTTC.

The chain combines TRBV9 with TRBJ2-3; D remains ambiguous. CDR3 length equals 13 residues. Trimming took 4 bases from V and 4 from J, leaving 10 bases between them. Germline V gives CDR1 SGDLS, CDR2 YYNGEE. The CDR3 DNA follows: TGTGCCAGCAGCCTAGGAGTCTCAGATACGCAGTATTTT. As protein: CASSLGVSDTQYF.

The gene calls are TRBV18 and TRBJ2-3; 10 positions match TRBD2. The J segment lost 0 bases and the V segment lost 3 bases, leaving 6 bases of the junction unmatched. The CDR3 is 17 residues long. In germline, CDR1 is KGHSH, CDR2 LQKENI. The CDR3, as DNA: TGTGCCAGCTCACCGCTTCGGACTAGCGGAAGCACAGATACGCAGTATTTT. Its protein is CASSPLRTSGSTDTQYF.

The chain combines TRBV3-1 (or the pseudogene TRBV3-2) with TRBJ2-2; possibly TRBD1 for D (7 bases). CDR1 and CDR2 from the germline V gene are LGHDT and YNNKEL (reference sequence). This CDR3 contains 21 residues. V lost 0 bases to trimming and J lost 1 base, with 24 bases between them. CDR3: CASSQDILPIRQGGNTGELFF. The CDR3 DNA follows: TGTGCCAGCAGCCAAGATATACTTCCGATTCGACAGGGAGGGAACACCGGGGAGCTGTTTTTT.

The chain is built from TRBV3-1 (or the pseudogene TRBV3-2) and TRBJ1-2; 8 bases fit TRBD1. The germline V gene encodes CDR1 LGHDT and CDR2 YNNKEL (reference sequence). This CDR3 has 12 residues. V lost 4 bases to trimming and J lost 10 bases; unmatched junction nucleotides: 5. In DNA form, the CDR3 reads TGTGCCAGCAGCCTCGGGACAGGTTACTACACCTTC. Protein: CASSLGTGYYTF.

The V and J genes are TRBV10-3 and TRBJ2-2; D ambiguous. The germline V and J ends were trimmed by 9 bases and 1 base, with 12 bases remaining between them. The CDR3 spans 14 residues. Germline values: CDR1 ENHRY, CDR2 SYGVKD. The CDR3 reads CAMAASWNTGELFF. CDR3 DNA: TGTGCCATGGCGGCCAGCTGGAACACCGGGGAGCTGTTTTTT.

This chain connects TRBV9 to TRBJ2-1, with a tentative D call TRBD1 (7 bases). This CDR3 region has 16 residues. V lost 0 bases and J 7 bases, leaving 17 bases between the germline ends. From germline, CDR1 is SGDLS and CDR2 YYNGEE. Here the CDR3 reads CASSVGGYAGGNEQFF. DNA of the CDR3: TGTGCCAGCAGCGTAGGAGGGTATGCAGGGGGGAATGAGCAGTTCTTC.

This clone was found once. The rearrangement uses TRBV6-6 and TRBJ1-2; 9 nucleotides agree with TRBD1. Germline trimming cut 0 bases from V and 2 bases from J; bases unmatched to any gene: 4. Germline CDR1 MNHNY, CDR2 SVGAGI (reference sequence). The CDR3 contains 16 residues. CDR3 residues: CASSYSSGTGNYGYTF. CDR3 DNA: TGTGCCAGCAGTTACTCTTCCGGGACAGGGAACTATGGCTACACCTTC.

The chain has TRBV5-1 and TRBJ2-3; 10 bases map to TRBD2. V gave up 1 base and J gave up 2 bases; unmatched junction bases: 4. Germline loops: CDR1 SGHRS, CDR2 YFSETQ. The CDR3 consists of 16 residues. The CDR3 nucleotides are TGCGCCAGCAGCTTGTTGGGGACTAGCGCCACAGATACGCAGTATTTT. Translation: CASSLLGTSATDTQYF.